Each of the 18 T cell receptor beta chains below was sequenced from the same sample in a study of beta chain features in type 1 diabetes. Expressed TCRB transcripts were sequenced after all isolated RNA was converted to cDNA. This table comes from immunoSEQ multiplex PCR, and its TCRdb copy is limited to in-frame clones, with some not included. This table holds more than 350,000 clones, about an eighth found once. Sequences were obtained from naive CD4+ T cells from blood. The receptors were sampled from a woman between 18 and 29 years old in good health.

The V call is TRBV7-2, the J call TRBJ1-2; 8 bases agree with TRBD1. V lost 1 base and J lost 3; bases outside the gene matches: 4. This CDR3 has 15 residues. Germline CDR1 reads SGHTA; CDR2 reads FQGNSA. The CDR3 sequence: CASSLGDRRHYGYTF. As DNA, the CDR3 is TGTGCCAGCAGCTTAGGGGACAGGAGACACTATGGCTACACCTTC.

This clone came up a few times. V and J are TRBV19 and TRBJ2-1, with a tentative D call TRBD2 (5 bases). Germline CDR1 LNHDA, CDR2 SQIVND (reference sequence). The CDR3 has 10 residues. V was shortened by 9 bases and J by 8 bases, with 8 bases between the two germline ends. DNA for the CDR3: TGTGCCAGCACTAGGTATGAGCAGTTCTTC. Protein sequence: CASTRYEQFF.

The genes are TRBV6-1 and TRBJ2-7; 8 bases line up with TRBD2. J was trimmed by 2 bases and V by 4 bases; bases with no gene match: 4. The CDR3 runs 14 residues. The germline V gene encodes CDR1 MNHNS and CDR2 SASEGT. The CDR3 loop is CASSATSGAYEQYV. DNA of the CDR3: TGTGCCAGCAGTGCAACTAGCGGAGCCTACGAGCAGTACGTC.

The J gene is TRBJ1-5, the V gene TRBV7-9, with 10 positions matching TRBD1. The V gene end was trimmed by 1 base and the J gene end by 3 bases; junction bases not matched to a gene: 3. This CDR3 contains 16 residues. CDR1 SEHNR and CDR2 FQNEAQ come from the germline V gene (reference sequence). CDR3 region: CASSLGTGGDNQPQHF. CDR3 sequence (DNA): TGTGCCAGCAGCTTAGGGACAGGGGGAGACAATCAGCCCCAGCATTTT. Filled out from reference TRBV7-9 and TRBJ1-5, the complete variable domain reads DTGVSQNPRHKITKRGQNVTFRCDPISEHNRLYWYRQTLGQGPEFLTYFQNEAQLEKSRLLSDRFSAERPKGSFSTLEIQRTEQGDSAMYLCASSLGTGGDNQPQHFGDGTRLSIL.

On this clone: In the same sample, other DNA sequences code for this CDR3. The V and J genes are TRBV7-9 and TRBJ2-3; TRBD2 agrees at 14 bases. Germline assignment: CDR1 SEHNR and CDR2 FQNEAQ (reference sequence). Losses at the gene ends were 5 bases for V and 3 bases for J; bases not matched to a gene: 4. The CDR3 covers 16 residues. CDR3 DNA: TGTGCCAGCAGCCCCGGACTAGCGGGGGGTACAGATACGCAGTATTTT. Translated: CASSPGLAGGTDTQYF.

The sample holds a few counts of this clone. The chain has TRBV7-2 and TRBJ2-7; no clear D. Per the germline V gene, CDR1 is SGHTA and CDR2 is FQGNSA. With 5 bases removed from V and 2 bases from J, the gap between germline ends came to 16 bases. This CDR3 has 15 amino acids. In DNA form, the CDR3 reads TGTGCCAGCAGCCTGAACAGCGCCCCGACCTACGAGCAGTACTTC. It translates to CASSLNSAPTYEQYF. The entire variable domain, with the rest obtained from reference TRBV7-2 and TRBJ2-7, is as follows: GAGVSQSPSNKVTEKGKDVELRCDPISGHTALYWYRQSLGQGLEFLIYFQGNSAPDKSGLPSDRFSAERTGGSVSTLTIQRTQQEDSAVYLCASSLNSAPTYEQYFGPGTRLTVT.

The V call is TRBV11-2, the J call TRBJ2-2; D gene unclear. The germline V gene encodes CDR1 SGHAT and CDR2 FQNNGV. The CDR3 spans 15 residues. V was shortened by 0 bases and J by 4 bases, with 9 bases between the two germline ends. CDR3 sequence: CASSLDLRLTGELFF. The CDR3 bases are TGTGCCAGCAGCTTAGATCTACGACTCACCGGGGAGCTGTTTTTT.

The chain uses TRBV11-2 and TRBJ2-1; D is uncertain. This CDR3 has 13 amino acids. The germline V gene encodes CDR1 SGHAT and CDR2 FQNNGV. Trimming cost V 1 base and J 3 bases, with 4 bases left between them. As DNA, the CDR3 is TGTGCCAGCAGCTTAGGGATCTACAATGAGCAGTTCTTC. Its translation is CASSLGIYNEQFF.

This chain connects TRBV7-2 to TRBJ2-7, with a tentative D call TRBD1 (5 bases). This CDR3 contains 13 residues. Between the trimmed V and J ends, which lost 1 base and 2 bases, there was a span of 6 bases. Looked up from germline, CDR1 is SGHTA and CDR2 is FQGNSA. The CDR3: CASSLVGAYEQYF. CDR3 nucleotides: TGTGCCAGCAGCTTAGTAGGGGCCTACGAGCAGTACTTC. Complete variable domain (other parts from reference TRBV7-2 and TRBJ2-7): GAGVSQSPSNKVTEKGKDVELRCDPISGHTALYWYRQSLGQGLEFLIYFQGNSAPDKSGLPSDRFSAERTGGSVSTLTIQRTQQEDSAVYLCASSLVGAYEQYFGPGTRLTVT.

This clone was observed a handful of times. CDR3 sequence reads: CAISGGAGYEQYF. In DNA form, the CDR3 reads TGTGCCATCAGTGGCGGGGCTGGATACGAGCAGTACTTC. This chain joins TRBV10-3 and TRBJ2-7, with D tentatively TRBD2 (6 bases). CDR3 length: 13 amino acids. Trimming shortened V by 4 bases and J by 4 bases, and 11 bases separated the two germline ends. CDR1 ENHRY and CDR2 SYGVKD come from the germline V gene.

This clone came up many times. The rearrangement joins TRBV21-1 to TRBJ2-7; the table's D gene call, TRBD1, was not cross checked with the DNA. TRBV21-1 is a listed pseudogene. The CDR3 consists of 16 residues. The CDR3 sequence is CASSKVERTLPYEQYF. The CDR3 DNA reads TGTGCCAGCAGCAAAGTAGAACGGACATTGCCCTACGAGCAGTACTTC.

The rearrangement joins TRBV25-1 to TRBJ2-1; the D call may be TRBD1 or TRBD2 (6 bases each). CDR3 size: 14 residues. Germline values: CDR1 MGHDK, CDR2 SYGVNS. Trimming left V 5 bases short and J 9 bases short, with 17 bases between. Here the CDR3 DNA reads TGTGCCAGCAGTCGAGCCAACGGGGGCCCTGAGCAGTTCTTC. Translation gives CASSRANGGPEQFF.

This rearrangement joins TRBV7-2 to TRBJ2-2; D is ambiguous. V was cut by 5 bases and J by 5 bases, with 9 bases left in between. Germline V gene lookup returns CDR1 SGHTA and CDR2 FQGNSA. CDR3 length: 13 residues. CDR3 loop: CASSRPGTGELFF. The CDR3 DNA is TGTGCCAGCAGCCGCCCTGGGACCGGGGAGCTGTTTTTT.

This clone was counted between two and nine times. The chain recombines TRBV7-9 with TRBJ1-2; D not resolved. V was pared by 5 bases and J by 6 bases, with 10 bases between. The CDR3 totals 12 residues. The V gene's germline CDR1 is SEHNR and CDR2 FQNEAQ (reference sequence). The CDR3 bases are TGTGCCAGCAGCCGCAGCCTTGATGGCTACACCTTC. Translating gives CASSRSLDGYTF.

A few counts support this clone. This chain joins TRBV4-3 and TRBJ2-7, with D possibly being TRBD2 (6 bases). Germline V gene lookup returns CDR1 LGHNA and CDR2 YSLEER. Trimming removed 0 bases at V and 3 bases at J, with 12 bases between. CDR3 length equals 15 residues. CDR3 coding DNA: TGCGCCAGCAGCCAAGAATCGGGACTCTACTACGAGCAGTACTTC. It codes for CASSQESGLYYEQYF.

This chain joins TRBV5-1 and TRBJ2-3, with D perhaps being TRBD1 or TRBD2 (5 bases each). Germline V gene data show CDR1 as SGHRS and CDR2 as YFSETQ. CDR3 length equals 13 residues. V lost 4 bases and J lost 8, with 14 bases in between. CDR3 sequence reads: CASSPPGTGTQYF. CDR3 DNA: TGCGCCAGCAGCCCGCCGGGGACGGGTACGCAGTATTTT. The full variable domain, completed using reference TRBV5-1 and TRBJ2-3, is KAGVTQTPRYLIKTRGQQVTLSCSPISGHRSVSWYQQTPGQGLQFLFEYFSETQRNKGNFPGRFSGRQFSNSRSEMNVSTLELGDSALYLCASSPPGTGTQYFGPGTRLTVL.

This rearrangement joins TRBV7-2 to TRBJ2-7; D gene unclear. Germline lookup yields CDR1 SGHTA and CDR2 FQGNSA. CDR3 length: 14 amino acids. Trimming cost V 5 bases and J 1 base, with 12 bases left between them. This CDR3 reads CASSTRTGSYEQYF. In nucleotides, the CDR3 is TGTGCCAGCAGCACCAGAACCGGGTCCTACGAGCAGTACTTC.

The V call is TRBV6-9, the J call TRBJ2-4; D unresolved. Per the germline V gene, CDR1 is MNHGY and CDR2 is SVAAGI. There are 15 residues in the CDR3. V shed 2 bases and J shed 0 bases, with 8 bases lying between them. The CDR3 DNA is TGTGCCAGCAGTTATGAAACGCTAGCCAAAAACATTCAGTACTTC. It encodes CASSYETLAKNIQYF.